A selection of T cell receptor beta chains follows, all from one sample in a study of T cells in localized non-small cell lung cancer. Profiling relied on immunoSEQ multiplex PCR, and the TCRdb table lists in-frame clones only, not all of them. The data hold about 130,000 clones, with around 89% observed a single time. The source was peripheral blood, collected before any cancer treatment. The receptors were sampled from a female donor older than 55 with stage I lung adenocarcinoma. Both conserved end residues are part of each CDR3. Fields, in order: D gene, J gene, clone size, V gene, CDR3 protein, CDR3 DNA. D genes are given only for firm matches. Size values are once, few and many counts, or a class for expanded clones, and some rows have none.

D: -
J: TRBJ1-5
size: -
V: TRBV30
CDR3: CAWSYLRDSNQPQHF
DNA: TGTGCCTGGAGTTACCTCCGGGACAGCAATCAGCCCCAGCATTTT

D: TRBD1
J: TRBJ2-3
size: -
V: TRBV11-3
CDR3: CASSLYGTGTGGTQYF
DNA: TGTGCCAGCAGTTTGTACGGGACAGGTACCGGGGGTACGCAGTATTTT

D: TRBD1
J: TRBJ2-5
size: -
V: TRBV20-1
CDR3: CSDRQGETQYF
DNA: TGCAGTGATAGACAGGGGGAGACCCAGTACTTC

D: TRBD1
J: TRBJ2-4
size: -
V: TRBV6-5
CDR3: CASRPDRVAKNIQYF
DNA: TGTGCCAGCAGACCTGACAGGGTAGCCAAAAACATTCAGTACTTC

D: -
J: TRBJ2-7
size: -
V: TRBV6-6
CDR3: CVAGNSYEQYF
DNA: TGTGTTGCGGGTAACTCCTACGAGCAGTACTTC

D: -
J: TRBJ1-4
size: -
V: TRBV5-1
CDR3: CASSLVPSAYEKLFF
DNA: TGCGCCAGCAGCTTGGTCCCCTCCGCCTACGAAAAACTGTTTTTT

D: TRBD2
J: TRBJ2-1
size: -
V: TRBV28
CDR3: CASSSPGGSGGDEQFF
DNA: TGTGCCAGCAGTTCCCCGGGTGGTAGCGGGGGCGATGAGCAGTTCTTC

D: TRBD1
J: TRBJ2-7
size: -
V: TRBV5-6
CDR3: CASSYDRGSHYEQYF
DNA: TGTGCCAGCAGTTATGACAGGGGGTCCCACTACGAGCAGTACTTC

D: -
J: TRBJ2-1
size: once
V: TRBV19
CDR3: CASRNLGGSSYNEQFF
DNA: TGTGCCAGTCGTAACTTGGGTGGTAGCTCCTACAATGAGCAGTTCTTC

D: -
J: TRBJ1-1
size: -
V: TRBV28
CDR3: CASSPLGAALEAFF
DNA: TGTGCCAGCAGCCCTCTAGGGGCAGCATTGGAAGCTTTCTTT

D: TRBD1
J: TRBJ2-1
size: -
V: TRBV5-6
CDR3: CASSSRDRAYNEQFF
DNA: TGTGCCAGCAGCTCCCGGGACAGGGCCTACAATGAGCAGTTCTTC

D: TRBD1
J: TRBJ2-7
size: -
V: TRBV14
CDR3: CASSWGQGSYEQYF
DNA: TGTGCCAGCAGTTGGGGACAGGGGTCTTACGAGCAGTACTTC

D: TRBD1
J: TRBJ1-4
size: -
V: TRBV5-4
CDR3: CASSTADRVANEKLFF
DNA: TGTGCCAGCAGCACAGCGGACAGGGTGGCTAATGAAAAACTGTTTTTT

D: TRBD2
J: TRBJ2-7
size: -
V: TRBV5-6
CDR3: CASSSGGGAYEQYF
DNA: TGTGCCAGCAGCTCGGGCGGGGGAGCCTACGAGCAGTACTTC

D: -
J: TRBJ2-5
size: -
V: TRBV5-8
CDR3: CASSLDQDETQYF
DNA: TGTGCCAGCAGCTTGGACCAGGATGAGACCCAGTACTTC

D: -
J: TRBJ2-7
size: -
V: TRBV10-3
CDR3: CANAGTHYEQYF
DNA: TGTGCCAACGCCGGGACACACTACGAGCAGTACTTC

D: -
J: TRBJ2-1
size: -
V: TRBV27
CDR3: CASSSLANEQFF
DNA: TGTGCCAGCAGTTCTCTAGCAAATGAGCAGTTCTTC

D: -
J: TRBJ2-2
size: -
V: TRBV19
CDR3: CASSIEGVVGELFF
DNA: TGTGCCAGTAGTATAGAAGGGGTTGTCGGGGAGCTGTTTTTT

D: -
J: TRBJ1-4
size: -
V: TRBV21-1
CDR3: CASSKELSVGPGEKLFF
DNA: TGTGCCAGCAGCAAGGAGCTCTCCGTAGGGCCGGGTGAAAAACTGTTTTTT

D: -
J: TRBJ2-5
size: once
V: TRBV6-5
CDR3: CASSYGAGGETQYF
DNA: TGTGCCAGCAGTTACGGGGCAGGCGGGGAGACCCAGTACTTC

D: -
J: TRBJ2-1
size: -
V: TRBV7-3
CDR3: CASSLTASSYNEQFF
DNA: TGTGCCAGCAGCTTAACCGCGAGCTCCTACAATGAGCAGTTCTTC

D: -
J: TRBJ2-7
size: -
V: TRBV10-2
CDR3: CASSEYPGPDYEQYF
DNA: TGCGCCAGCAGTGAATACCCGGGACCGGACTACGAGCAGTACTTC

D: -
J: TRBJ2-3
size: -
V: TRBV28
CDR3: CASRELTDTQYF
DNA: TGTGCCAGCAGAGAACTGACAGATACGCAGTATTTT

D: TRBD1
J: TRBJ2-7
size: once
V: TRBV5-1
CDR3: CASSLVPLSQGADEQYF
DNA: TGCGCCAGCAGCTTGGTCCCTCTTTCACAGGGGGCGGACGAGCAGTACTTC

D: -
J: TRBJ2-5
size: few
V: TRBV5-8
CDR3: CASRPRRDNQETQYF
DNA: TGTGCCAGCAGACCCCGGCGGGACAATCAAGAGACCCAGTACTTC

D: -
J: TRBJ1-1
size: -
V: TRBV7-3
CDR3: CASSLTGSGEAFF
DNA: TGTGCCAGCAGCTTAACGGGGAGCGGTGAAGCTTTCTTT

D: TRBD2
J: TRBJ2-1
size: -
V: TRBV5-5
CDR3: CASSLRLAGGRGNEQFF
DNA: TGTGCCAGCAGCTTGCGACTAGCGGGAGGTCGTGGTAATGAGCAGTTCTTC

D: -
J: TRBJ2-7
size: -
V: TRBV6-6
CDR3: CASSSAALGSYEQYF
DNA: TGTGCCAGCAGTTCAGCGGCACTCGGCTCCTACGAGCAGTACTTC

D: -
J: TRBJ2-1
size: -
V: TRBV11-2
CDR3: CASRDYNEQFF
DNA: TGTGCCAGCAGGGACTACAATGAGCAGTTCTTC